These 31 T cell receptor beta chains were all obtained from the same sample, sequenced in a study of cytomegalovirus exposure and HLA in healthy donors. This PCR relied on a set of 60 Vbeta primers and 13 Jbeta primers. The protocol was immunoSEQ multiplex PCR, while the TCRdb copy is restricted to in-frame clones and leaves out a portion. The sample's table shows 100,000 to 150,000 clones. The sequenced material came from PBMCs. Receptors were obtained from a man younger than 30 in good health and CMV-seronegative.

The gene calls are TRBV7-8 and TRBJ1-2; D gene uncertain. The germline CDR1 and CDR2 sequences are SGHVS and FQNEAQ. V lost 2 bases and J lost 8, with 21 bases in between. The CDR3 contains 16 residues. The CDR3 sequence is CASSLSSPGGLGGYTF. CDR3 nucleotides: TGTGCCAGCAGCTTATCATCCCCCGGAGGCCTCGGCGGCTACACCTTC.

CDR3 residues: CASSFGTGTGNTIYF. CDR3 in DNA: TGTGCCAGCAGTTTCGGGACAGGGACTGGAAACACCATATATTTT. This chain uses TRBV28 with TRBJ1-3; 9 positions agree with TRBD1. The CDR3 is made up of 15 amino acids. From germline, CDR1 is MDHEN and CDR2 SYDVKM. V lost 3 bases and J lost 2; bases outside the gene matches: 2.

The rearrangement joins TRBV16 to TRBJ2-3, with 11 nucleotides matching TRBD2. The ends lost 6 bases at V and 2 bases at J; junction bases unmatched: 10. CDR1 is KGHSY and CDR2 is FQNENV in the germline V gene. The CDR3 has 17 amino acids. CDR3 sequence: CASRRRGTSGYTDTQYF. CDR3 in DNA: TGTGCCAGCAGACGACGAGGGACTAGCGGATACACAGATACGCAGTATTTT. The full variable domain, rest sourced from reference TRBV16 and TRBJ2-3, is GEEVAQTPKHLVRGEGQKAKLYCAPIKGHSYVFWYQQVLKNEFKFLISFQNENVFDETGMPKERFSAKCLPNSPCSLEIQATKLEDSAVYFCASRRRGTSGYTDTQYFGPGTRLTVL.

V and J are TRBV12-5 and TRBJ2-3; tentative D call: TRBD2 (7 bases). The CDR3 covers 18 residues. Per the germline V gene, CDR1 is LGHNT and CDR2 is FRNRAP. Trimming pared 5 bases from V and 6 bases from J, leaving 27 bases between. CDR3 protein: CASGTLGVAGATFDTQYF. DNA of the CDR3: TGTGCTAGTGGTACTCTAGGGGTGGCGGGGGCAACCTTCGATACGCAGTATTTT.

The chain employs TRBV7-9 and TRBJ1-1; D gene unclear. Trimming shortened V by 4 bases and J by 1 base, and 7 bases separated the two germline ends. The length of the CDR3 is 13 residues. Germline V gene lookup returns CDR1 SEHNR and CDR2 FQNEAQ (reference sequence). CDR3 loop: CASSSQENTEAFF. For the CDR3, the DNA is TGTGCCAGCAGCTCACAAGAGAACACTGAAGCTTTCTTT.

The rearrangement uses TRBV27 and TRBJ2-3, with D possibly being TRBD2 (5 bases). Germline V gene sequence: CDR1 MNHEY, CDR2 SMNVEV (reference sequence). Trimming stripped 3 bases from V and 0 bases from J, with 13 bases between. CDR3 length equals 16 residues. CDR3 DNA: TGTGCCAGCAGTTTGGAGGCAGCCTCTAGCACAGATACGCAGTATTTT. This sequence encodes CASSLEAASSTDTQYF.

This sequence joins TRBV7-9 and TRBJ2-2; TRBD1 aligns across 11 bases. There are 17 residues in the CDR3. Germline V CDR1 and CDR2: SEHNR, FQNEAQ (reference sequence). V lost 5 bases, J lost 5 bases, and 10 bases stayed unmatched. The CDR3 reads CASSEPGQGARTGELFF. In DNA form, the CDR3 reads TGTGCCAGCAGCGAACCCGGACAGGGGGCGCGGACCGGGGAGCTGTTTTTT.

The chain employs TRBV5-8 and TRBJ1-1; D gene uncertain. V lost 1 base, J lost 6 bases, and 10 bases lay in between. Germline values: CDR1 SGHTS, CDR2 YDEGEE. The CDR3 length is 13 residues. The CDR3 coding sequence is TGTGCCAGCAGCTTGTCTTGGCACGCTGAAGCTTTCTTT. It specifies CASSLSWHAEAFF. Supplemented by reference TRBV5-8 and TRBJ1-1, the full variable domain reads EAGVTQSPTHLIKTRGQQATLRCSPISGHTSVYWYQQALGLGLQFLLWYDEGEERNRGNFPPRFSGRQFPNYSSELNVNALELEDSALYLCASSLSWHAEAFFGQGTRLTVV.

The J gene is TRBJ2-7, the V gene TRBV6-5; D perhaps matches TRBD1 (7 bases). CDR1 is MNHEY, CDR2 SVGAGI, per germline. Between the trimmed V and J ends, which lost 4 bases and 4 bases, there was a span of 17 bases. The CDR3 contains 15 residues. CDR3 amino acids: CASSFSRQGLYEQYF. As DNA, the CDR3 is TGTGCCAGCAGTTTTTCACGACAGGGACTTTACGAGCAGTACTTC.

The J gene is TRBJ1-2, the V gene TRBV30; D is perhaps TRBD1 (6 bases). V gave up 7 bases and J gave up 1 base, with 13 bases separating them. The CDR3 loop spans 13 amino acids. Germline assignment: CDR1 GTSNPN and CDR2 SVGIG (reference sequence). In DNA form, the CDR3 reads TGTGCCTCAAAGGACAGTAGTAACTATGGCTACACCTTC. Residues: CASKDSSNYGYTF.

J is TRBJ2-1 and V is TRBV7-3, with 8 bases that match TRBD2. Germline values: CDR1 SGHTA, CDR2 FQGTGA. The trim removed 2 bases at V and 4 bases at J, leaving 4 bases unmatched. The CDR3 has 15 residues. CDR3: CASSLAGGTYNEQFF. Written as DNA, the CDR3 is TGTGCCAGCAGCTTAGCGGGGGGCACATACAATGAGCAGTTCTTC.

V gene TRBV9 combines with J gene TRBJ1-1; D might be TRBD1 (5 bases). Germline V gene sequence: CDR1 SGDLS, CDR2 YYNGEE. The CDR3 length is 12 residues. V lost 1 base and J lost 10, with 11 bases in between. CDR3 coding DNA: TGTGCCAGCAGCGTATCCGGACACGGAGCTTTCTTT. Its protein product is CASSVSGHGAFF.

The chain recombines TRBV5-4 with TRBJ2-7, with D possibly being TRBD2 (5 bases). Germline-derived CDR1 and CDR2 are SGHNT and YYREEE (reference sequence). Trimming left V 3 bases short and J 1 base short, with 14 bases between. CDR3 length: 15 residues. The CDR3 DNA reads TGTGCCAGCAGCTCGTTTGGACTTGTGTCCTACGAGCAGTACTTC. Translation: CASSSFGLVSYEQYF.

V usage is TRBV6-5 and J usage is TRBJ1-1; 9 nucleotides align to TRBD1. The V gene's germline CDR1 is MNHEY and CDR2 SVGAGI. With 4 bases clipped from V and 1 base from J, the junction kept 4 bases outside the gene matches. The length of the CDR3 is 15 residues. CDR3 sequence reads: CASSLVQGANTEAFF. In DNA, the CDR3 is TGTGCCAGCAGTTTAGTACAGGGGGCGAACACTGAAGCTTTCTTT.

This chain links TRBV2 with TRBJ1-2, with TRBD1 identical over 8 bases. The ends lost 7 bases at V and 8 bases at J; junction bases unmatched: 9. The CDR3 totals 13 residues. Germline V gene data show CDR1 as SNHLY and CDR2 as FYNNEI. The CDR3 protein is CASTTTGGRGYTF. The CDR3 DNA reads TGTGCCAGCACAACTACAGGGGGTCGGGGCTACACCTTC.

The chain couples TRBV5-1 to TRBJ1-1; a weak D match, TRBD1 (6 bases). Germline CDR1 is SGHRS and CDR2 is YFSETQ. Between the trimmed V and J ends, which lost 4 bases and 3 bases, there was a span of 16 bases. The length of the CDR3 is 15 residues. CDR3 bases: TGCGCCAGCAGCGTGCAACAGGGCTTGGACACTGAAGCTTTCTTT. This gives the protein CASSVQQGLDTEAFF.

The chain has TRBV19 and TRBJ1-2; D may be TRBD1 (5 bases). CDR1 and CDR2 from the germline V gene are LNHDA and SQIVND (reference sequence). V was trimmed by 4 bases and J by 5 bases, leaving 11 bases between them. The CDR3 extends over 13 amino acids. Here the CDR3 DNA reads TGTGCCAGTAGTAACAAGGGGATGTATGGCTACACCTTC. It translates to CASSNKGMYGYTF.

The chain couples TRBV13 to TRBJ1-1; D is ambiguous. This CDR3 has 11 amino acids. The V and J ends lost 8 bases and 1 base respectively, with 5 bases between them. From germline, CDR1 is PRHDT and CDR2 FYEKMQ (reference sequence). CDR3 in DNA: TGTGCCAGCTGGAGGAACACTGAAGCTTTCTTT. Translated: CASWRNTEAFF.

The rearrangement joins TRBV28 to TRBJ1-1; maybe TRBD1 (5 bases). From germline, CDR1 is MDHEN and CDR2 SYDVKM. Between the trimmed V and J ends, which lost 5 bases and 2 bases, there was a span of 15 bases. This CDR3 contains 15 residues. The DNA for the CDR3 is TGTGCCAGCAGTGAACCCACGGGACTTAACACTGAAGCTTTCTTT. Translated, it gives CASSEPTGLNTEAFF.

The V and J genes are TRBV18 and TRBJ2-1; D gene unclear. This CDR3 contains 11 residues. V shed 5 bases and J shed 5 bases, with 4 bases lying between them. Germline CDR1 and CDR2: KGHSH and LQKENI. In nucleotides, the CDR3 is TGTGCCAGCTCATCCGACAATGAGCAGTTCTTC. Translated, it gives CASSSDNEQFF.

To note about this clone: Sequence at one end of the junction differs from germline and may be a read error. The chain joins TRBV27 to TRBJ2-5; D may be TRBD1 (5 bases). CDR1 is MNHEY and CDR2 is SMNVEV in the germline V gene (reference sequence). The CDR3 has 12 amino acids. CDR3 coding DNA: TGTGCCAGCAGCCACGGACAAGGGACCCAGTACTTC. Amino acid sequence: CASSHGQGTQYF.

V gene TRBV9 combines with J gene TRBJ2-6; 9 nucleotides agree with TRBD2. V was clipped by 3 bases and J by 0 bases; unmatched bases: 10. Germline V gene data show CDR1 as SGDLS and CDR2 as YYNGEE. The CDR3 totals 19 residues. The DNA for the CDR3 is TGTGCCAGCAGCGCGCCCCTAGGCGGGAGGGCCTCTGGGGCCAACGTCCTGACTTTC. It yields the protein CASSAPLGGRASGANVLTF.

In nucleotides, the CDR3 is TGTGCCATCACATTCGGTGGACGGGATAACTATGGCTACACCTTC. Residues: CAITFGGRDNYGYTF. V and J are TRBV28 and TRBJ1-2; D ambiguous. Germline V gene sequence: CDR1 MDHEN, CDR2 SYDVKM. V dropped 10 bases and J dropped 1 base, with 19 bases sitting between them. This CDR3 contains 15 residues.

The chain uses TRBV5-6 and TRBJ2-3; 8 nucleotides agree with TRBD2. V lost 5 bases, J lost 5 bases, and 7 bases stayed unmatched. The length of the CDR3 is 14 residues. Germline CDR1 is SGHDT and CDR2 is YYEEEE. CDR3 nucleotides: TGTGCCAGCAGACTGGCGGGGGGCAGAGATACGCAGTATTTT. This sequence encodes CASRLAGGRDTQYF.

The DNA of the CDR3 is TGTGCCACCAGCAGGCGACAGGGGGTATACAATGAGCAGTTCTTC. This encodes CATSRRQGVYNEQFF. The chain uses TRBV15 and TRBJ2-1; 9 nucleotides match TRBD1. The J segment lost 4 bases and the V segment lost 3 bases, leaving 4 bases of the junction unmatched. CDR1 and CDR2 from the germline V gene are LNHNV and YYDKDF (reference sequence). The CDR3 spans 15 residues.

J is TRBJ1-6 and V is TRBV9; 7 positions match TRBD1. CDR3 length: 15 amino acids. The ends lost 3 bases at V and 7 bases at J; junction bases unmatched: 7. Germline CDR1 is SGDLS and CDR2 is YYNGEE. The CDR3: CASSASTGNNSPLHF. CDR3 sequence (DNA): TGTGCCAGCAGCGCCTCGACAGGGAACAATTCACCCCTCCACTTT.

CDR3 region: CASTPGTSSYEQYF. Written as DNA, the CDR3 is TGTGCCAGCACCCCCGGGACTAGTTCATACGAGCAGTACTTC. The gene calls are TRBV28 and TRBJ2-7, with 8 bases lining up with TRBD2. Germline loops: CDR1 MDHEN, CDR2 SYDVKM. The V segment lost 7 bases and the J segment 4 bases; nucleotides outside the gene matches: 9. The CDR3 spans 14 residues.

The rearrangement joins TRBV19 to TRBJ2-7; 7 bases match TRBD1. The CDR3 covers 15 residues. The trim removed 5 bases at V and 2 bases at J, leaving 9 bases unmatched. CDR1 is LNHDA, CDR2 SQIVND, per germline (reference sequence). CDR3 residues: CASSDHRGSAYEQYF. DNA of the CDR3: TGTGCCAGTAGTGACCACAGGGGATCGGCCTACGAGCAGTACTTC.

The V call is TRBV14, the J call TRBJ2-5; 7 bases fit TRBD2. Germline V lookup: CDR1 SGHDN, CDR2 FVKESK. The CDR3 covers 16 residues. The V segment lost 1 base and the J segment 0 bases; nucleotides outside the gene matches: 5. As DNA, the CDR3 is TGTGCCAGCAGCCAAGGCCTAGCGGAAAACCAAGAGACCCAGTACTTC. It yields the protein CASSQGLAENQETQYF.

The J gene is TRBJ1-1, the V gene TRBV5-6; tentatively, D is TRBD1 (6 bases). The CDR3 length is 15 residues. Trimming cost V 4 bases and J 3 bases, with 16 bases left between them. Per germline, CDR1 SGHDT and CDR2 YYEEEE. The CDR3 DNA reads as TGTGCCAGCAGCGGCGGCAGGGGTCCTTACACTGAAGCTTTCTTT. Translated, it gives CASSGGRGPYTEAFF.

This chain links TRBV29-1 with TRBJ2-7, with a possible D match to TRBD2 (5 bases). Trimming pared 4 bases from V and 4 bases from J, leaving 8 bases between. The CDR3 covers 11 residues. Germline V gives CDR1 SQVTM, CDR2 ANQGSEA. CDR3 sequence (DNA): TGCAGCGTTGGGCCGGGATACGAGCAGTACTTC. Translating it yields CSVGPGYEQYF.